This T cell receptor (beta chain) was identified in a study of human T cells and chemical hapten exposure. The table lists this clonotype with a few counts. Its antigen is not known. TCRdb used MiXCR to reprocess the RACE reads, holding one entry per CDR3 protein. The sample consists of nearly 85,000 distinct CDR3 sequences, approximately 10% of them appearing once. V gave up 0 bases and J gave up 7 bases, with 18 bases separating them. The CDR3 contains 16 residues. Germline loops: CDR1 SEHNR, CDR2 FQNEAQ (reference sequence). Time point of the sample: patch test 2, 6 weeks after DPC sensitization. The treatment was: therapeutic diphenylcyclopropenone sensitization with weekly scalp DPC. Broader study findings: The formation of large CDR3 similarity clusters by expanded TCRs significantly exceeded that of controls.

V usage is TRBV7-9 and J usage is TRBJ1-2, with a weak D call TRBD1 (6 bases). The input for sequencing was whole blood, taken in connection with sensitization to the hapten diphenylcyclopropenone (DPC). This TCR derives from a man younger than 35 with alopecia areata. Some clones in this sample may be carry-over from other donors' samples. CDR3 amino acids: CASSLATGAQGSGYTF. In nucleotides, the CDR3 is TGTGCCAGCAGCTTAGCGACCGGGGCACAGGGCTCTGGCTACACCTTC.